This record looks at one T cell receptor (beta chain) sequence and its context. The antigen is unknown. These data come from a study of T cells in Graves' hyperthyroidism and ophthalmopathy. General observations from the study: Blood shared most expanded thyroid clonotypes above 0.001.

The germline CDR1 and CDR2 sequences are SNHLY and FYNNEI. The CDR3 runs to 13 residues. V lost 7 bases, J lost 4 bases, and 4 bases stayed unmatched. The CDR3 regions of TCR beta were amplified from RNA transcripts. First-round RT-PCR of the TCR CDR3 relied on the HTBI primer set. TCRdb reanalysed the multiplex PCR reads using MiXCR and keeps one entry per CDR3 protein. The data hold about 540,000 distinct CDR3 sequences, with roughly 46% observed a single time. The TCR was taken from a woman aged 18-35 years with Graves' hyperthyroidism. The chain combines TRBV2 with TRBJ2-7, with 10 bases matching TRBD2. The sequenced sample consisted of peripheral blood or thyroid tissue (not recorded which). The CDR3 loop reads CASNIAGGYEQYF. The CDR3, as DNA: TGTGCCAGCAACATAGCGGGAGGATACGAGCAGTACTTC.